Included here is one T cell receptor beta chain sequence, with context. Its antigen is as yet unknown. This sample was included in a study of cytomegalovirus exposure and HLA in healthy donors. Points from the study as a whole: Prior analysis indicated that the majority of TCR beta V segments exhibited productivity approximately 87% or approximately 30% of the time.

A multiplex PCR was run with 60 Vbeta primers and 13 Jbeta primers. The method was immunoSEQ multiplex PCR; TCRdb's version includes in-frame clones alone and lacks a portion of them. Of over 200,000 clones listed, more than 75% are singletons. This sequence was found in a human donor in good health. The sequencing sample was made of PBMCs.

CDR3 sequence (DNA): TGTGCCAGCAGCTTAGATGTCCTTCGCTATGGCTACACCTTC. Translation gives CASSLDVLRYGYTF. The chain is built from TRBV7-2 and TRBJ1-2, with unresolved D. This CDR3 has 14 residues. Deletions cut 1 base from V and 4 bases from J, with 10 bases between. Germline V gene lookup returns CDR1 SGHTA and CDR2 FQGNSA.